This TCR beta chain was documented in a study of a mutant IDH1 vaccine in newly diagnosed glioma. Profiled with immunoSEQ multiplex PCR; TCRdb holds only in-frame clones, not every one. The repertoire holds about 68,000 clones, with 70% to 80% as singletons. Time point meaning: baseline, week 1 (first vaccination visit). Treatment in this sample: pre-vaccination baseline after standard-of-care therapy. Whole-study results and caveats: The vaccine induced immune responses, and these occurred in about 93% of patients. Whatever changes occurred in top peripheral T cell clonotypes seemed unrelated to pseudoprogression.

As regards this clone: Its target is unknown.

The input for sequencing was PBMCs, taken from a glioma patient treated with radiotherapy, temozolomide or both. The receptor was derived from a man aged 45 to 65 with glioma.

As DNA, the CDR3 is TGCGCCAGCAGCCAAGGGCGGGCTAGTTCCTACAATGAGCAGTTCTTC. Amino acid sequence: CASSQGRASSYNEQFF. V gene TRBV4-1 combines with J gene TRBJ2-1; possible D gene TRBD2, 5 bases. Germline CDR1 and CDR2: MGHRA and YSYEKL. The germline V and J ends were trimmed by 1 base and 1 base, with 11 bases remaining between them. The CDR3 length is 16 residues.